A single sample is the source of the 25 T cell receptor beta chains below, sequenced in a study of T cells in Graves' hyperthyroidism and ophthalmopathy (dated by TCRdb to about 2019). The library was made by multiplex PCR. Sequencing used an Illumina HiSeq 2000. The TCR beta CDR3 regions were amplified from RNA transcripts. The first round of RT-PCR for the TCR CDR3 was performed with the HTBI primer set and the Qiagen OneStep RT-PCR kit. TCRdb trimmed the raw reads at Q25, called clones with MiXCR and kept productive beta chains. Each entry merges the rows of one CDR3 protein and shows their most common DNA and genes. The sample records about 250,000 distinct CDR3 sequences, roughly 15% of which are singletons. Of the sample, 30% is held by the ten largest clones. The sequencing input was blood. These receptors came from a woman aged 50 to 60 with Graves' hyperthyroidism that later progressed to Graves' ophthalmopathy.

The CDR3 is CASSVGSRGLLQETQYF. The CDR3 bases are TGTGCCAGCAGCGTAGGGTCTCGGGGACTTCTACAAGAGACCCAGTACTTC. The chain employs TRBV9 and TRBJ2-5; weak D call: TRBD2 (6 bases). CDR3 length equals 17 residues. The germline V gene encodes CDR1 SGDLS and CDR2 YYNGEE. The V gene lost 0 bases and the J gene lost 2 bases, with 17 bases spanning the gap.

This clonotype was found a few times. The rearrangement links TRBV5-5 to TRBJ2-7; 10 bases match TRBD2. The CDR3 is 15 residues long. Trimming at V came to 5 bases and at J to 0 bases, leaving 5 bases not matched to a gene. Germline CDR1 SGHKS, CDR2 YYEKEE (reference sequence). The CDR3 sequence: CASSWGLASSYEQYF. DNA of the CDR3: TGTGCCAGCAGTTGGGGACTAGCGAGCTCCTACGAGCAGTACTTC.

The table lists this clonotype with many counts. The chain joins TRBV30 to TRBJ2-3, with TRBD2 matching 13 bases. Germline CDR1 reads GTSNPN; CDR2 reads SVGIG (reference sequence). V gave up 5 bases and J gave up 4 bases; unmatched junction bases: 15. The CDR3 covers 18 residues. The CDR3 protein is CAWVGLAGEQFHPDTQYF. CDR3 coding DNA: TGTGCCTGGGTTGGACTAGCGGGAGAACAGTTTCATCCAGATACGCAGTATTTT.

This clonotype was picked up many times. The rearrangement joins TRBV4-1 to TRBJ2-3; possibly TRBD2 for D (6 bases). The CDR3 spans 14 residues. The V gene's germline CDR1 is MGHRA and CDR2 YSYEKL. Trimming cost V 0 bases and J 6 bases, with 10 bases left between them. CDR3 loop: CASSQDSLADTQYF. CDR3 DNA: TGCGCCAGCAGCCAAGATTCGCTAGCGGATACGCAGTATTTT.

In this sample, this clonotype turned up many times. The chain recombines TRBV11-2 with TRBJ1-1; the D gene is possibly TRBD1 (6 bases). Trimming left V 1 base short and J 9 bases short, with 12 bases between. This CDR3 comprises 13 residues. Germline-derived CDR1 and CDR2 are SGHAT and FQNNGV. The CDR3 is CASSLARTEKAFF. The CDR3 DNA sequence: TGTGCCAGCAGCTTAGCCCGGACAGAAAAAGCTTTCTTT. Supplemented by reference TRBV11-2 and TRBJ1-1, the full variable domain reads EAGVAQSPRYKIIEKRQSVAFWCNPISGHATLYWYQQILGQGPKLLIQFQNNGVVDDSQLPKDRFSAERLKGVDSTLKIQPAKLEDSAVYLCASSLARTEKAFFGQGTRLTVV.

The CDR3 region is CSASSPGTGGYEQYF. The CDR3 coding sequence is TGCAGTGCTAGTTCCCCCGGGACAGGGGGCTACGAGCAGTACTTC. V is TRBV20-1 and J is TRBJ2-7, with TRBD1 matching over 11 bases. Germline V gene sequence: CDR1 DFQATT, CDR2 SNEGSKA (reference sequence). The CDR3 length is 15 residues. Germline trimming cut 3 bases from V and 3 bases from J; bases unmatched to any gene: 7.

At least ten counts were recorded for this clonotype. This chain connects TRBV6-1 to TRBJ2-1; D might be TRBD1 or TRBD2, each matching 6 bases. This CDR3 has 13 amino acids. The ends were cut back, 7 bases at V and 10 bases at J, with 17 bases in the middle. Looked up from germline, CDR1 is MNHNS and CDR2 is SASEGT. CDR3 nucleotide sequence: TGTGCCAGCACCGCGACTAGGGGGGAAGAGCAGTTCTTC. Its translation: CASTATRGEEQFF.

This sequence joins TRBV28 and TRBJ1-2; a weak D match, TRBD1 (6 bases). CDR1 and CDR2 from the germline V gene are MDHEN and SYDVKM. Trimming left V 2 bases short and J 8 bases short, with 15 bases between. CDR3 length: 14 amino acids. The DNA for the CDR3 is TGTGCCAGCAGTTTAGCAGGGGCGGAGGAGGGCTACACCTTC. This codes for CASSLAGAEEGYTF.

The V and J genes are TRBV9 and TRBJ2-7; D call uncertain. Germline values: CDR1 SGDLS, CDR2 YYNGEE. The CDR3 is made up of 15 amino acids. The germline V and J ends were trimmed by 0 bases and 0 bases, with 10 bases remaining between them. The CDR3 here is CASSVGGSSSYEQYF. Here the CDR3 DNA reads TGTGCCAGCAGCGTAGGTGGCTCCAGCTCCTACGAGCAGTACTTC.

This clonotype has a handful of counts. The chain combines TRBV20-1 with TRBJ1-5, with 10 bases that match TRBD1. This CDR3 region has 15 residues. The germline V gene has CDR1 DFQATT and CDR2 SNEGSKA (reference sequence). The V gene end was trimmed by 8 bases and the J gene end by 1 base; junction bases not matched to a gene: 8. CDR3 in amino acids: CSTDRGRGSNQPQHF. The CDR3 coding sequence is TGCAGTACAGACAGGGGGCGCGGGAGCAATCAGCCCCAGCATTTT.

This clonotype was seen at least ten times. The chain recombines TRBV6-2 or TRBV6-3 with TRBJ2-1; TRBD2 matches at 9 bases. With 7 bases clipped from V and 4 bases from J, the junction kept 5 bases outside the gene matches. The CDR3 runs 14 residues. Germline V lookup: CDR1 MNHEY, CDR2 SVGEGT. CDR3 sequence: CASKAGGEYNEQFF. The CDR3 nucleotides are TGTGCCAGCAAGGCGGGAGGGGAGTACAATGAGCAGTTCTTC.

This chain connects TRBV20-1 to TRBJ2-7; TRBD1 aligns across 9 bases. CDR3 length: 14 residues. Trimming cost V 1 base and J 5 bases; bases outside gene matches: 6. CDR1 is DFQATT and CDR2 is SNEGSKA in the germline V gene (reference sequence). The CDR3 sequence: CSARGGGQGHEQYF. The CDR3 DNA reads TGCAGTGCTAGAGGGGGGGGACAGGGCCACGAGCAGTACTTC.

This clonotype was counted many times. This chain links TRBV5-1 with TRBJ2-2, with unresolved D. V was pared by 2 bases and J by 5 bases, with 13 bases between. Germline loops: CDR1 SGHRS, CDR2 YFSETQ. The CDR3 has 15 amino acids. The CDR3 here is CASSLSELETGELFF. The CDR3 DNA reads as TGCGCCAGCAGCTTATCTGAACTGGAAACCGGGGAGCTGTTTTTT.

At least ten counts were recorded for this clonotype. This chain connects TRBV3-1 to TRBJ2-2; weak D call: TRBD1 (6 bases). This CDR3 region has 14 residues. CDR1 and CDR2 (germline): LGHDT, YNNKEL (reference sequence). V lost 6 bases and J 4 bases, leaving 12 bases between the germline ends. CDR3 nucleotide sequence: TGTGCCAGCAGGAAAACAGGGAGCACCGGGGAGCTGTTTTTT. It translates to CASRKTGSTGELFF.

This clonotype was seen many times. The rearrangement uses TRBV5-1 and TRBJ2-5; D might be TRBD1 (5 bases). The CDR3 covers 16 residues. V dropped 1 base and J dropped 1 base, with 14 bases sitting between them. Germline lookup yields CDR1 SGHRS and CDR2 YFSETQ. Here the CDR3 reads CASSLRAGQGQETQYF. The CDR3 DNA sequence: TGCGCCAGCAGCTTGCGGGCCGGCCAGGGCCAAGAGACCCAGTACTTC.

This clonotype was detected many times. This sequence joins TRBV7-2 and TRBJ2-3; D is undetermined. Trimming removed 2 bases at V and 9 bases at J, with 15 bases between. There are 14 residues in the CDR3. Germline V gene sequence: CDR1 SGHTA, CDR2 FQGNSA. The CDR3 sequence is CASSLRDYLITQYF. CDR3 nucleotides: TGTGCCAGCAGCTTAAGAGATTATCTAATAACGCAGTATTTT. The full variable domain, rest sourced from reference TRBV7-2 and TRBJ2-3, is GAGVSQSPSNKVTEKGKDVELRCDPISGHTALYWYRQSLGQGLEFLIYFQGNSAPDKSGLPSDRFSAERTGGSVSTLTIQRTQQEDSAVYLCASSLRDYLITQYFGPGTRLTVL.

At least ten counts were recorded for this clonotype. V is TRBV6-2 or TRBV6-3 and J is TRBJ2-6; no definite D call. The CDR3 totals 15 residues. V lost 6 bases, J lost 2 bases, and 11 bases lay in between. Germline values: CDR1 MNHEY, CDR2 SVGEGT. CDR3 nucleotides: TGTGCCAGCAGAACAAGAGCCGCTGGGGCCAACGTCCTGACTTTC. It translates to CASRTRAAGANVLTF.

The genes are TRBV20-1 and TRBJ2-3; 7 bases fit TRBD2. The CDR3 is made up of 19 amino acids. The J segment lost 2 bases and the V segment lost 1 base, leaving 18 bases of the junction unmatched. Germline V CDR1 and CDR2: DFQATT, SNEGSKA (reference sequence). The CDR3, as DNA: TGCAGTGCTAGAGTCCCTAGGGGTACGGGGAGGGATCACACAGATACGCAGTATTTT. It specifies CSARVPRGTGRDHTDTQYF.

This clonotype was counted at least ten times. V gene TRBV20-1 combines with J gene TRBJ2-1; D unresolved. The CDR3 sequence is 10 residues long. V dropped 6 bases and J dropped 13 bases, with 13 bases sitting between them. Germline V gene sequence: CDR1 DFQATT, CDR2 SNEGSKA (reference sequence). The CDR3 DNA reads TGCAGTGCCAACCGGGCCCTCCAGTTCTTC. Its protein product is CSANRALQFF.

The chain employs TRBV27 and TRBJ1-4, with a tentative D call TRBD1 (6 bases). Germline loops: CDR1 MNHEY, CDR2 SMNVEV (reference sequence). V dropped 1 base and J dropped 5 bases, with 20 bases sitting between them. The CDR3 spans 18 residues. CDR3 region: CASSLWGFGQGQNEKLFF. The CDR3 DNA is TGTGCCAGCAGTTTATGGGGATTTGGGCAGGGGCAAAATGAAAAACTGTTTTTT.

This clonotype was detected ten times or more. The chain uses TRBV28 and TRBJ2-7; D may be TRBD2 (6 bases). Germline-derived CDR1 and CDR2 are MDHEN and SYDVKM. The V gene lost 3 bases and the J gene lost 1 base, with 10 bases spanning the gap. The CDR3 sequence is 14 residues long. CDR3 DNA: TGTGCCAGCAGTTTGGGCGGGGATTCCTACGAGCAGTACTTC. Translating it yields CASSLGGDSYEQYF.

This clonotype was picked up many times. The chain combines TRBV27 with TRBJ2-1; D is ambiguous. Germline CDR1 reads MNHEY; CDR2 reads SMNVEV (reference sequence). Trimming took 3 bases from V and 0 from J, leaving 6 bases between them. This CDR3 has 14 residues. The CDR3 protein is CASSFQSSYNEQFF. The CDR3 region has the DNA TGTGCCAGCAGTTTTCAGAGCTCCTACAATGAGCAGTTCTTC.

This clonotype was seen at least ten times. V gene TRBV18 combines with J gene TRBJ2-1; D might be TRBD1 or TRBD2, each matching 5 bases. V was cut by 3 bases and J by 4 bases, with 22 bases left in between. The CDR3 length is 18 residues. Germline V gene data show CDR1 as KGHSH and CDR2 as LQKENI. The CDR3 bases are TGTGCCAGCTCACCCCGGGGCCCCGGCGAAGCGTCTTACAATGAGCAGTTCTTC. Translated: CASSPRGPGEASYNEQFF. Full variable domain (remainder filled in from reference TRBV18 and TRBJ2-1): NAGVMQNPRHLVRRRGQEARLRCSPMKGHSHVYWYRQLPEEGLKFMVYLQKENIIDESGMPKERFSAEFPKEGPSILRIQQVVRGDSAAYFCASSPRGPGEASYNEQFFGPGTRLTVL.

The rearrangement uses TRBV12-3 or TRBV12-4 and TRBJ1-2; D not certain. This CDR3 contains 13 residues. Trimming cost V 3 bases and J 6 bases, with 11 bases left between them. CDR3 DNA sequence: TGTGCCAGCAGTTTCCAGGACGCGGATGGCTACACCTTC. It specifies CASSFQDADGYTF.

This clonotype was seen a single time. V and J are TRBV10-3 and TRBJ1-5; D may be TRBD1 (5 bases). The germline V gene has CDR1 ENHRY and CDR2 SYGVKD. The length of the CDR3 is 13 residues. V was trimmed by 2 bases and J by 7 bases, leaving 9 bases between them. CDR3 coding DNA: TGTGCCATCAGTGAGGGGGGGTACCAGCCCCAGCATTTT. Protein sequence: CAISEGGYQPQHF.